This TCR beta chain originates from a study of cytomegalovirus exposure and HLA in healthy donors. CDR1 and CDR2 (germline): SGDLS, YYNGEE. The CDR3 loop spans 16 amino acids. V trimming: 0 bases; J trimming: 2 bases; junction bases outside the gene matches: 6. Primers included in the PCR were 60 Vbeta and 13 Jbeta primers. Some clones are missing from TCRdb's copy, which holds only in-frame ones; the method was immunoSEQ multiplex PCR. The top ten hold under 6% of the sample, which has under 200,000 clones, 80% seen once. Overall study findings and caveats: Earlier analysis yielded a pattern in which most TCR beta V segments were productive about 90% or about 30% of the time. Among the sequence variants, a highly shared cluster was likely an artifact of sequencing. Presence/absence analyses treated sequencing depth as roughly uniform across donors.

In regard to this clone: Antigen: not known.

The chain combines TRBV9 with TRBJ2-3, with TRBD1 identical over 7 bases. The clonotype comes from a man in his thirties or forties in good health and CMV-seronegative. The sample comprised PBMCs. The CDR3 protein is CASSVGSRGNTDTQYF. The CDR3 coding sequence is TGTGCCAGCAGCGTAGGCAGCAGGGGGAACACAGATACGCAGTATTTT.